These 14 T cell receptor beta chains were sequenced from one sample in a study of T cells in Graves' hyperthyroidism and ophthalmopathy. Amplification of TCR beta CDR3 regions was performed using RNA transcripts as template. Using the HTBI primer set, a first-round RT-PCR was run on the TCR CDR3. Via MiXCR, TCRdb re-called the multiplex PCR reads, giving one row per CDR3 protein. The sample lists about 400,000 distinct CDR3 sequences; roughly 25% were seen once. Sequencing input: blood. These receptors all come from a middle-aged man with Graves' hyperthyroidism.

The chain links TRBV20-1 to TRBJ2-1; D call uncertain. This CDR3 has 13 residues. From germline, CDR1 is DFQATT and CDR2 SNEGSKA (reference sequence). V was trimmed by 2 bases and J by 2 bases, leaving 7 bases between them. The CDR3: CSARPAAYNEQFF. CDR3 DNA: TGCAGTGCTAGACCGGCGGCCTACAATGAGCAGTTCTTC.

This clonotype was found a few times. This rearrangement joins TRBV28 to TRBJ1-2; D not certain. The CDR3 runs 10 residues. Germline V gene data show CDR1 as MDHEN and CDR2 as SYDVKM. In DNA, the CDR3 is TGTGCGGTGAGGGACTATGGCTACACCTTC. Residues: CAVRDYGYTF.

On this clonotype: Germline is not matched at one junction end, which may reflect a read error. The chain combines TRBV6-2 or TRBV6-3 with TRBJ1-1, with unresolved D. The length of the CDR3 is 14 residues. CDR1 and CDR2 (germline): MNHEY, SVGEGT. The CDR3 DNA reads TGTGCCAGCGGTTATGGGTCCAAGAACACTGAAGCTTTCTTT. It yields the protein CASGYGSKNTEAFF.

This clonotype was seen a few times. The CDR3 sequence: CASSPGRGEGEQFF. Here the CDR3 DNA reads TGTGCCAGCAGCCCGGGCCGGGGAGAGGGTGAGCAGTTCTTC. The chain joins TRBV7-9 to TRBJ2-1; TRBD2 is a possible D gene (5 bases). Germline CDR1 SEHNR, CDR2 FQNEAQ (reference sequence). V lost 5 bases and J lost 9, with 17 bases in between. The CDR3 runs to 14 residues.

At least ten counts were recorded for this clonotype. The gene calls are TRBV12-3 or TRBV12-4 and TRBJ1-5, with 10 positions matching TRBD1. V lost 8 bases, J lost 6 bases, and 7 bases stayed unmatched. This CDR3 region has 14 residues. The CDR3 here is CASGGTGVSQPQHF. The CDR3 nucleotides are TGTGCCAGCGGGGGGACAGGGGTGAGTCAGCCCCAGCATTTT.

This clonotype occurred many times. V usage is TRBV12-3 or TRBV12-4 and J usage is TRBJ1-1; TRBD1 aligns across 7 bases. The CDR3 runs to 16 residues. J was trimmed by 0 bases and V by 4 bases; bases with no gene match: 8. The CDR3 is CASSSRTGPMNTEAFF. In nucleotides, the CDR3 is TGTGCCAGCAGTTCCCGGACAGGTCCCATGAACACTGAAGCTTTCTTT.

This clonotype occurred many times. The gene calls are TRBV28 and TRBJ2-3; 8 bases match TRBD2. The junction had 11 bases not matched to a gene; V was cut back by 6 bases and J by 3 bases. The CDR3 runs 16 residues. Germline V gives CDR1 MDHEN, CDR2 SYDVKM. The CDR3 coding sequence is TGTGCCAGCAGGGGGTCCCGGGGGGGAGGGACAGATACGCAGTATTTT. It encodes CASRGSRGGGTDTQYF.

V usage is TRBV27 and J usage is TRBJ2-3, with D possibly being TRBD2 (5 bases). Trimming cost V 3 bases and J 2 bases, with 12 bases left between them. This CDR3 region has 15 residues. From germline, CDR1 is MNHEY and CDR2 SMNVEV (reference sequence). CDR3 residues: CASSLDFQYTDTQYF. The CDR3 DNA is TGTGCCAGCAGTTTGGACTTCCAGTACACAGATACGCAGTATTTT.

This clonotype came up a few times. The chain links TRBV5-6 to TRBJ1-2, with TRBD1 matching over 9 bases. Germline trimming cut 3 bases from V and 3 bases from J; bases unmatched to any gene: 6. Germline values: CDR1 SGHDT, CDR2 YYEEEE. The CDR3 extends over 15 amino acids. The CDR3 sequence is CASSSYRDRDYGYTF. CDR3 DNA: TGTGCCAGCAGCTCCTACCGGGACAGGGACTATGGCTACACCTTC.

This clonotype came up a few times. The CDR3 DNA reads as TGTGCCAGCTCGAAAGGGGGCCAGTTGACTGAAGCTTTCTTT. Protein: CASSKGGQLTEAFF. V gene TRBV12-3 or TRBV12-4 combines with J gene TRBJ1-1, with TRBD1 matching 7 bases. The CDR3 contains 14 residues. Losses at the gene ends were 8 bases for V and 5 bases for J; bases not matched to a gene: 11.

In this sample, this clonotype turned up many times. The V call is TRBV11-3, the J call TRBJ2-1, with TRBD2 as a possible D gene (5 bases). The CDR3 sequence is 14 residues long. Deletions cut 5 bases from V and 9 bases from J, with 17 bases between. Germline loops: CDR1 SGHNT, CDR2 YENEEA. The CDR3 protein is CASSIIAEGGEQFF. In DNA form, the CDR3 reads TGTGCCAGCAGCATAATAGCCGAGGGTGGTGAGCAGTTCTTC.

In its sample, this clonotype was seen many times. CDR3 coding DNA: TGTGCCAGCAGGGGACAGGGGACGAGGCAAGAGACCCAGTACTTC. Amino acid sequence: CASRGQGTRQETQYF. The chain uses TRBV2 and TRBJ2-5, with 10 bases that match TRBD1. CDR3 length equals 15 residues. Looked up from germline, CDR1 is SNHLY and CDR2 is FYNNEI. Trimming took 6 bases from V and 2 from J; bases not matched to a gene: 6.

In its sample, this clonotype was seen many times. CDR3 region: CASSLRNTGELFF. The CDR3 bases are TGTGCCAGCAGCTTAAGGAACACCGGGGAGCTGTTTTTT. The chain joins TRBV7-6 to TRBJ2-2; D not certain. CDR3 length equals 13 residues. Germline values: CDR1 SGHVS, CDR2 FNYEAQ. V shed 2 bases and J shed 1 base, with 2 bases lying between them.

The chain carries TRBV2 and TRBJ2-7; either TRBD1 or TRBD2 may supply D (5 bases each). Germline CDR1 is SNHLY and CDR2 is FYNNEI. This CDR3 contains 15 residues. V lost 3 bases to trimming and J lost 1 base, with 13 bases between them. CDR3 loop: CASSEGDAKSYEQYF. The CDR3 nucleotides are TGTGCCAGCAGTGAGGGGGACGCAAAATCCTACGAGCAGTACTTC.